One and the same sample provided the 18 T cell receptor beta chains below, sequenced in a study of T cell repertoires in cytomegalovirus infection (dated by TCRdb to the late 2010s). The reads were generated on an Illumina HiSeq 1500. The public reads were reprocessed in TCRdb via fastp at Q25 and MiXCR, keeping in-frame beta chains. Under each unique CDR3 protein, matching rows form one entry showing the most common genes and DNA. The sample table lists hundreds of thousands of distinct CDR3 sequences, 25% to 40% of them with a count of one. About an eighth of the sample is held by the ten biggest clonotypes. Source material: PBMCs. The receptor source for this set is a human donor in good health (CMV status not recorded). Some clones in this sample may be carry-over from other donors' samples.

In the case of this clonotype: A much larger clone is a single base away; this may be a read error. A read error is likely, as this CDR3 ends without the conserved phenylalanine or tryptophan. V gene TRBV6-5 combines with J gene TRBJ1-1; D is unclear. Trimming shortened V by 2 bases and J by 0 bases, and 10 bases separated the two germline ends. Germline CDR1 and CDR2: MNHEY and SVGAGI. This CDR3 spans 15 amino acids. The CDR3 nucleotides read TGTGCCAGCAGTTACGTTCCTGGCATGAACACTGAAGCTTTCCTT. Translated, it gives CASSYVPGMNTEAFL.

This clonotype was detected ten times or more. V usage is TRBV6-6 and J usage is TRBJ2-1; tentatively, D is TRBD1 or TRBD2 (5 bases each). V gave up 0 bases and J gave up 4 bases, with 16 bases separating them. Germline-derived CDR1 and CDR2 are MNHNY and SVGAGI (reference sequence). The CDR3 consists of 17 residues. CDR3 loop: CASSYSNGLGTYNEQFF. CDR3 in DNA: TGTGCCAGCAGTTACTCGAACGGACTTGGGACGTACAATGAGCAGTTCTTC.

This clonotype occurred many times. CDR3 DNA sequence: TGTGCCAGCAGCTTCCACCAAGCCTACGAGCAGTACTTC. Its translation is CASSFHQAYEQYF. The V call is TRBV7-8, the J call TRBJ2-7; no clear D. Germline assignment: CDR1 SGHVS and CDR2 FQNEAQ. There are 13 residues in the CDR3. V was shortened by 3 bases and J by 2 bases, with 8 bases between the two germline ends. The full variable domain, completed using reference TRBV7-8 and TRBJ2-7, is GAGVSQSPRYKVAKRGQDVALRCDPISGHVSLFWYQQALGQGPEFLTYFQNEAQLDKSGLPSDRFFAERPEGSVSTLKIQRTQQEDSAVYLCASSFHQAYEQYFGPGTRLTVT.

The rearrangement links TRBV4-1 to TRBJ2-3; tentative D call: TRBD1 (5 bases). CDR1 is MGHRA and CDR2 is YSYEKL in the germline V gene. Trimming took off 4 bases at V and 2 bases at J, with 22 bases between the two ends. The CDR3 sequence is 18 residues long. The CDR3 is CASSPTNQGRLDTDTQYF. CDR3 in DNA: TGCGCCAGCAGCCCGACGAATCAGGGCCGCTTAGACACAGATACGCAGTATTTT.

This sequence joins TRBV4-3 and TRBJ2-5; D is ambiguous. V lost 4 bases to trimming and J lost 1 base, with 10 bases between them. CDR1 is LGHNA, CDR2 YSLEER, per germline. The CDR3 runs to 14 residues. The CDR3 sequence: CASSRSRLQETQYF. CDR3 DNA: TGCGCCAGCAGCCGTTCAAGGCTCCAAGAGACCCAGTACTTC.

This clonotype was detected ten times or more. The chain combines TRBV7-8 with TRBJ2-7, with 8 bases aligning to TRBD2. The germline V gene encodes CDR1 SGHVS and CDR2 FQNEAQ. V shed 5 bases and J 5 bases; nucleotides not matched to a gene: 8. The CDR3 consists of 14 residues. The chain's CDR3 is CASSLMRGENEQYF. Written as DNA, the CDR3 is TGTGCCAGCAGCCTCATGCGGGGGGAGAACGAGCAGTACTTC.

This clonotype was seen more than once but under ten times. The chain recombines TRBV18 with TRBJ2-5, with 7 bases lining up with TRBD1. Trimming at V came to 4 bases and at J to 4 bases, leaving 9 bases not matched to a gene. The CDR3 extends over 15 amino acids. Per germline, CDR1 KGHSH and CDR2 LQKENI. DNA for the CDR3: TGTGCCAGCTCACTTCGACAGGGAGCAAGAGAGACCCAGTACTTC. Its protein product is CASSLRQGARETQYF.

This clonotype was observed many times. This sequence joins TRBV7-3 and TRBJ2-5, with D tentatively TRBD2 (6 bases). The germline V and J ends were trimmed by 0 bases and 4 bases, with 12 bases remaining between them. CDR1 is SGHTA and CDR2 is FQGTGA in the germline V gene. This CDR3 spans 15 amino acids. CDR3 in amino acids: CASSLTAGRGETQYF. The DNA of the CDR3 is TGTGCCAGCAGCTTAACGGCGGGGCGGGGAGAGACCCAGTACTTC.

The chain uses TRBV15 and TRBJ2-3; a weak D match, TRBD1 (6 bases). Germline loops: CDR1 LNHNV, CDR2 YYDKDF (reference sequence). The CDR3 is made up of 17 amino acids. Trimming pared 2 bases from V and 3 bases from J, leaving 18 bases between. CDR3 sequence (DNA): TGTGCCACCAGCAGACGTTTTGGGGGCAGGGAAACAGATACGCAGTATTTT. Its translation is CATSRRFGGRETDTQYF.

The sample holds a few counts of this clonotype. The chain couples TRBV20-1 to TRBJ2-3, with 9 bases that match TRBD1. Germline CDR1 and CDR2: DFQATT and SNEGSKA (reference sequence). The trim removed 6 bases at V and 3 bases at J, leaving 10 bases unmatched. The CDR3 length is 15 residues. The DNA for the CDR3 is TGCAGTGCCCACGTCCCGGGACAGGGTACAGATACGCAGTATTTT. Protein: CSAHVPGQGTDTQYF.

The rearrangement links TRBV7-9 to TRBJ2-1; tentatively, D is TRBD2 (6 bases). Germline V CDR1 and CDR2: SEHNR, FQNEAQ (reference sequence). V was pared by 2 bases and J by 4 bases, with 15 bases between. This CDR3 region has 16 residues. The CDR3 DNA follows: TGTGCCAGCAGCTTACACGGGGGAGAGGGTTACAATGAGCAGTTCTTC. This encodes CASSLHGGEGYNEQFF. Drawing the rest from reference TRBV7-9 and TRBJ2-1, the complete variable domain is DTGVSQNPRHKITKRGQNVTFRCDPISEHNRLYWYRQTLGQGPEFLTYFQNEAQLEKSRLLSDRFSAERPKGSFSTLEIQRTEQGDSAMYLCASSLHGGEGYNEQFFGPGTRLTVL.

This clonotype was seen more than once but under ten times. The V call is TRBV27, the J call TRBJ2-1; D not resolved. The length of the CDR3 is 15 residues. Germline CDR1 reads MNHEY; CDR2 reads SMNVEV (reference sequence). Trimming removed 3 bases at V and 2 bases at J, with 11 bases between. As DNA, the CDR3 is TGTGCCAGCAGTTTCGACCAAAACCCCTACAATGAGCAGTTCTTC. It codes for CASSFDQNPYNEQFF.

The sample holds a few counts of this clonotype. For the CDR3, the DNA is TGTGCCAGCAGTCCAGAGATCTCCTACGAGCAGTACTTC. Protein: CASSPEISYEQYF. The chain carries TRBV6-8 and TRBJ2-7; no firm D call. Trimming removed 5 bases from V and 0 bases from J, with 8 bases in between. Per the germline V gene, CDR1 is MNHGY and CDR2 is SAAAGT. The CDR3 contains 13 residues.

The V call is TRBV5-1, the J call TRBJ2-1, with D uncertain. The V and J ends lost 4 bases and 0 bases respectively, with 8 bases between them. In germline, CDR1 is SGHRS, CDR2 YFSETQ. The CDR3 extends over 14 amino acids. The DNA for the CDR3 is TGCGCCAGCAGCCTGGACCGCTCCTACAATGAGCAGTTCTTC. As protein: CASSLDRSYNEQFF. The full variable domain, its missing parts supplied by reference TRBV5-1 and TRBJ2-1, is KAGVTQTPRYLIKTRGQQVTLSCSPISGHRSVSWYQQTPGQGLQFLFEYFSETQRNKGNFPGRFSGRQFSNSRSEMNVSTLELGDSALYLCASSLDRSYNEQFFGPGTRLTVL.

The V gene is TRBV27, the J gene TRBJ2-1; 8 bases line up with TRBD2. Germline V gene lookup returns CDR1 MNHEY and CDR2 SMNVEV (reference sequence). V shed 1 base, J shed 2 bases, and the junction held 4 bases outside the gene matches. CDR3 length equals 16 residues. Written as DNA, the CDR3 is TGTGCCAGCAGTTTATTTACGGGGGGGGCCTACAATGAGCAGTTCTTC. The encoded protein is CASSLFTGGAYNEQFF.

This clonotype was seen many times. J is TRBJ1-4 and V is TRBV4-1; TRBD1 is a possible D gene (6 bases). CDR3 length: 16 residues. Trimming stripped 1 base from V and 8 bases from J, with 17 bases between. Per germline, CDR1 MGHRA and CDR2 YSYEKL. The CDR3 here is CASSQGYREGLEKLFF. DNA for the CDR3: TGCGCCAGCAGCCAAGGTTACAGGGAGGGTTTGGAAAAACTGTTTTTT.

J is TRBJ1-6 and V is TRBV7-9, with D possibly being TRBD1 (6 bases). V was pared by 3 bases and J by 3 bases, with 18 bases between. The CDR3 is made up of 18 amino acids. Per germline, CDR1 SEHNR and CDR2 FQNEAQ (reference sequence). CDR3: CASSFTPADRVYNSPLHF. CDR3 sequence (DNA): TGTGCCAGCAGCTTTACTCCTGCGGACAGAGTCTATAATTCACCCCTCCACTTT. Full variable domain (outside the CDR3, taken from reference TRBV7-9 and TRBJ1-6): DTGVSQNPRHKITKRGQNVTFRCDPISEHNRLYWYRQTLGQGPEFLTYFQNEAQLEKSRLLSDRFSAERPKGSFSTLEIQRTEQGDSAMYLCASSFTPADRVYNSPLHFGNGTRLTVT.

This clonotype was counted a few times. The rearrangement uses TRBV7-3 and TRBJ2-6; 7 nucleotides align to TRBD1. Germline loops: CDR1 SGHTA, CDR2 FQGTGA. The CDR3 has 19 residues. Germline trimming cut 1 base from V and 0 bases from J; bases unmatched to any gene: 9. The CDR3 DNA sequence: TGTGCCAGCAGCTTAATTCGGACAGGATCCCTCTCTGGGGCCAACGTCCTGACTTTC. Encoded protein: CASSLIRTGSLSGANVLTF. Using reference TRBV7-3 and TRBJ2-6 for the parts outside the CDR3, the full variable domain is GAGVSQTPSNKVTEKGKYVELRCDPISGHTALYWYRQSLGQGPEFLIYFQGTGAADDSGLPNDRFFAVRPEGSVSTLKIQRTERGDSAVYLCASSLIRTGSLSGANVLTFGAGSRLTVL.